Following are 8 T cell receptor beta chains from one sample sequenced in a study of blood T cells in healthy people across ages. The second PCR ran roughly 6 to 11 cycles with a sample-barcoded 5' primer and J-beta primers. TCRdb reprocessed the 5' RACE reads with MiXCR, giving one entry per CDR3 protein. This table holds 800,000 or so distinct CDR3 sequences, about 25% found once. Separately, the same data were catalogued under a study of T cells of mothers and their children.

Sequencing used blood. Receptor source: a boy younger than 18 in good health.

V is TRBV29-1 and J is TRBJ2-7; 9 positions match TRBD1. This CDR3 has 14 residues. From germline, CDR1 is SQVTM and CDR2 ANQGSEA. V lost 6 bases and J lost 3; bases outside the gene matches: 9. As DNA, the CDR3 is TGCAGCGTCCAAGGGACAGGGTGGAGCTACGAGCAGTACTTC. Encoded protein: CSVQGTGWSYEQYF.

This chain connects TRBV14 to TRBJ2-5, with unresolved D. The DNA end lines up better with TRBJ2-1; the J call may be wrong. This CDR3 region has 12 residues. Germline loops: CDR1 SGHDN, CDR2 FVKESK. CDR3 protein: CASSQDGPRQFF. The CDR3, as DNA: TGTGCCAGCAGCCAAGATGGCCCCCGGCAGTTCTTC.

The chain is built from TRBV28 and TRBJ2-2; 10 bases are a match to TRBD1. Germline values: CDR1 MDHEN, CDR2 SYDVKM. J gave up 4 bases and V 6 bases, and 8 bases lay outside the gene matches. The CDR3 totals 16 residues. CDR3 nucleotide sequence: TGTGCCAGCAGCCTGACGGGACAGGGGCTCACCGGGGAGCTGTTTTTT. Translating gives CASSLTGQGLTGELFF.

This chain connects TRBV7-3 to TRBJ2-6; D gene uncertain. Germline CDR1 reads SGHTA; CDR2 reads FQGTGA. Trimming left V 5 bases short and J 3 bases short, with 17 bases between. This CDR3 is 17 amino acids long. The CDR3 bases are TGTGCCAGCAGCCGCGGAATTAGAGGAGATGGGGCCAACGTCCTGACTTTC. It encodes CASSRGIRGDGANVLTF.

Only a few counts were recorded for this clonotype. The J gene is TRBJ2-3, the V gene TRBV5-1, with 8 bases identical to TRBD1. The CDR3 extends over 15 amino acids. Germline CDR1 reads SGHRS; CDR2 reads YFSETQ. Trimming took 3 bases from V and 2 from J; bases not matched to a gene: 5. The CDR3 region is CASSSRGLDTDTQYF. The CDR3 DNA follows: TGCGCCAGCAGCTCCAGGGGGCTGGACACAGATACGCAGTATTTT.

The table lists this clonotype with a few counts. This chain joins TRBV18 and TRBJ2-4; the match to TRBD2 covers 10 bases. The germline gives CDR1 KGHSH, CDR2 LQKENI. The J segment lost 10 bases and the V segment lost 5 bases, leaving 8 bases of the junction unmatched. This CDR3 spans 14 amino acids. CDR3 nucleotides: TGTGCCAGCTCAGCGCTAGCGGGAGAGGGTATTCAGTACTTC. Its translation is CASSALAGEGIQYF.

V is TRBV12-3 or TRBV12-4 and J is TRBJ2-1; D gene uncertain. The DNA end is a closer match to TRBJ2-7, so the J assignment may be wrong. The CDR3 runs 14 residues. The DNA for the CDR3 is TGTGCCAGCAGCCCCAGGTATCGGACCTACGAGCAGTACTTC. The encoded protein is CASSPRYRTYEQYF.

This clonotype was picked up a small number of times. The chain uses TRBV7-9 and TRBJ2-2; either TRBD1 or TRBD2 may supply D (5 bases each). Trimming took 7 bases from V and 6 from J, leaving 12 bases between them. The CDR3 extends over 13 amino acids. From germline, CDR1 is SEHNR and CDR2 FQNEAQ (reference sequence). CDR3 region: CASTIGGPGELFF. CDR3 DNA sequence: TGTGCCAGCACTATTGGGGGACCCGGGGAGCTGTTTTTT.